This T cell receptor beta chain was recovered during a study of shared clonotypes between healthy human individuals. TCRdb's table, derived via immunoSEQ multiplex PCR, lists solely in-frame clones and lacks some. The repertoire holds hundreds of thousands of clones, with around 72% as singletons. Germline V CDR1 and CDR2: MGHDK, SYGVNS. The CDR3 spans 15 residues. The V segment lost 5 bases and the J segment 8 bases; nucleotides outside the gene matches: 12. Only a few counts were recorded for this clone. This chain links TRBV25-1 with TRBJ2-1, with 7 bases that match TRBD1. Material: memory CD4+ T cells sorted from blood. As for subset: CD45RA-negative fraction. The origin of this receptor is a woman under 40 in good health. The CDR3 bases are TGTGCCAGCAGTCTGACGCGACAGGGTCTCCATGAGCAGTTCTTC. It yields the protein CASSLTRQGLHEQFF.